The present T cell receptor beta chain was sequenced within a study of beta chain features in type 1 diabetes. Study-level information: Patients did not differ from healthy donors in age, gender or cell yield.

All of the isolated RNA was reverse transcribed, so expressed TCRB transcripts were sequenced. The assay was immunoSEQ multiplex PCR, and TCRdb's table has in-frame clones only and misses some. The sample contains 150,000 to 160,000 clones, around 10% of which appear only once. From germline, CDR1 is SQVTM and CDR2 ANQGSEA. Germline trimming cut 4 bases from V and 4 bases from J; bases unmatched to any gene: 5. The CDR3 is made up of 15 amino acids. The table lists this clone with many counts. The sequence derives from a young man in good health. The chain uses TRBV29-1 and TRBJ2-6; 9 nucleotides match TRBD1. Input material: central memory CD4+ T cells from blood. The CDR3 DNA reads TGCAGCGTTGGCGACAGGGGGACCGGGGCCAACGTCCTGACTTTC. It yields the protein CSVGDRGTGANVLTF.